In this sample, the clone carrying this T cell receptor (beta chain) turned up many times. The antigen is undetermined. The sample comes from a study of blood T cells in healthy people across ages. Study-level findings and limits: The unknown donor CMV status may have confounded expanded clonotype changes.

The use of a sample-barcoded 5' primer and a J-beta primer mix characterized a second PCR of 7 to 11 cycles. MiXCR, run by TCRdb on the 5' RACE reads, gives a single entry per CDR3 protein. This sample has under 1,000,000 distinct CDR3 sequences; approximately 35% occur once, and the top ten carry around 13%. Looked up from germline, CDR1 is DFQATT and CDR2 is SNEGSKA (reference sequence). The CDR3 has 19 residues. The V gene end was trimmed by 0 bases and the J gene end by 3 bases; junction bases not matched to a gene: 16. The sequence came from a man younger than 30 in good health. V usage is TRBV20-1 and J usage is TRBJ2-1; 8 bases fit TRBD2. The source material was blood. The chain's CDR3 is CSARDEEAGALIVYNEQFF. The CDR3 nucleotides read TGCAGTGCTAGAGATGAGGAAGCGGGGGCCCTAATAGTCTACAATGAGCAGTTCTTC.